This TCR beta chain was recorded in a study of blood T cell repertoires in COVID-19. Study as a whole: COVID-19 samples from acute and convalescent phases originated in the United States, Italy and Spain. PBMCs, B-cell-depleted T cells, or T cells were the source of the cDNA or gDNA that made up the material.

Sequenced by immunoSEQ multiplex PCR; TCRdb stores in-frame clones only, minus some. The table includes roughly 300,000 clones, roughly nine tenths detected once. Looked up from germline, CDR1 is SGDLS and CDR2 is YYNGEE. V lost 0 bases and J lost 4, with 10 bases in between. This CDR3 contains 15 residues. The study assigned cohorts using participant-reported clinical history. Cohort 3 donors counted as recovered after two negative PCRs, clearance, or resolved symptoms. What was sequenced was PBMCs or T cells enriched from blood (not recorded which). The rearrangement links TRBV9 to TRBJ2-2; no firm D call. The clonotype originates from a woman in her 30s who had recovered from COVID-19. The CDR3 spells CASSVVDKLTGELFF. CDR3 nucleotides: TGTGCCAGCAGCGTAGTTGACAAACTCACCGGGGAGCTGTTTTTT.